A single sample gave rise to the 19 T cell receptor beta chains below, sequenced in a study of T cell responses to AZD1222 COVID-19 vaccine. Method: immunoSEQ multiplex PCR; TCRdb's copy keeps in-frame clones and lacks some. There are about 140,000 clones in the sample; 70% to 90% occur only once, and about 3% lies in the top ten. This sample comprised peripheral blood, obtained 28 days after the second AZD1222 dose. The receptor set was obtained from an adult who received the AZD1222 COVID-19 vaccine.

The chain joins TRBV5-1 to TRBJ2-7, with a possible D match to TRBD1 (6 bases). The V and J ends lost 4 bases and 3 bases respectively, with 14 bases between them. This CDR3 contains 14 residues. Germline values: CDR1 SGHRS, CDR2 YFSETQ. DNA of the CDR3: TGCGCCAGCAGCGCGGACAGTCGGGGCTACGAGCAGTACTTC. This encodes CASSADSRGYEQYF.

The chain links TRBV18 to TRBJ1-5; D gene unclear. This CDR3 spans 15 amino acids. Germline values: CDR1 KGHSH, CDR2 LQKENI. V lost 3 bases to trimming and J lost 0 bases, with 9 bases between them. In DNA form, the CDR3 reads TGTGCCAGCTCACCCGGGATTATTAGCAATCAGCCCCAGCATTTT. This translates into CASSPGIISNQPQHF.

The gene calls are TRBV19 and TRBJ1-5, with a weak D call TRBD1 (6 bases). This CDR3 region has 14 residues. Between the trimmed V and J ends, which lost 5 bases and 4 bases, there was a span of 12 bases. CDR1 LNHDA and CDR2 SQIVND come from the germline V gene (reference sequence). This chain's CDR3 is CASSSDRTNQPQHF. In nucleotides, the CDR3 is TGTGCCAGTAGTTCCGACAGGACGAATCAGCCCCAGCATTTT.

The gene calls are TRBV5-8 and TRBJ2-3; 10 bases align to TRBD1. The CDR3 runs to 16 residues. The germline gives CDR1 SGHTS, CDR2 YDEGEE. V was clipped by 0 bases and J by 3 bases; unmatched bases: 4. The CDR3 region is CASSLARTGGTDTQYF. The CDR3 DNA sequence: TGTGCCAGCAGCTTGGCCAGGACAGGGGGGACAGATACGCAGTATTTT. The variable domain in full, completed from reference TRBV5-8 and TRBJ2-3, reads EAGVTQSPTHLIKTRGQQATLRCSPISGHTSVYWYQQALGLGLQFLLWYDEGEERNRGNFPPRFSGRQFPNYSSELNVNALELEDSALYLCASSLARTGGTDTQYFGPGTRLTVL.

The rearrangement uses TRBV27 and TRBJ1-1, with D perhaps matching TRBD1 (6 bases). Germline lookup yields CDR1 MNHEY and CDR2 SMNVEV (reference sequence). The CDR3 contains 15 residues. The germline V and J ends were trimmed by 6 bases and 1 base, with 15 bases remaining between them. The CDR3 loop reads CASSPYRDPNTEAFF. DNA of the CDR3: TGTGCCAGCAGCCCGTACAGGGACCCGAACACTGAAGCTTTCTTT.

The chain combines TRBV5-1 with TRBJ2-7; D gene ambiguous. The V gene's germline CDR1 is SGHRS and CDR2 YFSETQ. V was trimmed by 2 bases and J by 5 bases, leaving 11 bases between them. The CDR3 loop spans 13 amino acids. The CDR3 nucleotides are TGCGCCAGCAGCTTCCGGCCTAGGGACGAGCAGTACTTC. This sequence encodes CASSFRPRDEQYF.

The V and J genes are TRBV11-2 and TRBJ2-7; 8 bases match TRBD1. CDR3 size: 15 residues. V gave up 1 base and J gave up 4 bases; unmatched junction bases: 6. Germline V gives CDR1 SGHAT, CDR2 FQNNGV. The CDR3 nucleotides read TGTGCCAGCAGCTTAGCCGACAGGGGATCGTACGAGCAGTACTTC. This translates into CASSLADRGSYEQYF.

The J gene is TRBJ2-3, the V gene TRBV10-1, with 12 bases identical to TRBD2. The CDR3 totals 17 residues. CDR1 and CDR2 from the germline V gene are WNHNN and SYGVQD (reference sequence). The V segment lost 8 bases and the J segment 1 base; nucleotides outside the gene matches: 10. CDR3 coding DNA: TGCGCCAGCTCAAGACTAGCGGGAGTGGAGGGCACAGATACGCAGTATTTT. This sequence encodes CASSRLAGVEGTDTQYF.

This clone appeared a single time. CDR3 bases: TGTGCCAGCGGCATAGGGGGATGGGATGAAAAACTGTTTTTT. Translated: CASGIGGWDEKLFF. The gene calls are TRBV5-5 and TRBJ1-4, with TRBD1 as a possible D gene (6 bases). CDR3 length: 14 amino acids. Germline V gene sequence: CDR1 SGHKS, CDR2 YYEKEE (reference sequence). The V and J ends lost 7 bases and 6 bases respectively, with 16 bases between them. Based on the CDR3 plus reference TRBV5-5 and TRBJ1-4, the full variable domain is DAGVTQSPTHLIKTRGQQVTLRCSPISGHKSVSWYQQVLGQGPQFIFQYYEKEERGRGNFPDRFSARQFPNYSSELNVNALLLGDSALYLCASGIGGWDEKLFFGSGTQLSVL.

The chain couples TRBV29-1 to TRBJ2-7; unclear D gene. This CDR3 comprises 12 residues. The V and J ends lost 4 bases and 6 bases respectively, with 13 bases between them. Germline loops: CDR1 SQVTM, CDR2 ANQGSEA. CDR3 protein: CSVGIYRGEQYF. Here the CDR3 DNA reads TGCAGCGTTGGTATTTACAGAGGCGAGCAGTACTTC.

This chain connects TRBV5-1 to TRBJ2-3; a weak D match, TRBD1 (6 bases). This CDR3 contains 14 residues. Germline V gene data show CDR1 as SGHRS and CDR2 as YFSETQ. V shed 0 bases and J shed 6 bases, with 11 bases lying between them. CDR3 sequence (DNA): TGCGCCAGCAGCTTGGAAGGGGGTTGGGATACGCAGTATTTT. It specifies CASSLEGGWDTQYF.

This chain joins TRBV25-1 and TRBJ2-5; D call uncertain. The CDR3 loop spans 18 amino acids. Trimming left V 8 bases short and J 0 bases short, with 25 bases between. CDR1 MGHDK and CDR2 SYGVNS come from the germline V gene. CDR3 sequence (DNA): TGTGCCAGCTGCCGGCCCCGCTCACAGCGTGAACACCAAGAGACCCAGTACTTC. Translation: CASCRPRSQREHQETQYF.

This chain connects TRBV2 to TRBJ1-2; possible D gene TRBD1, 5 bases. In germline, CDR1 is SNHLY, CDR2 FYNNEI. This CDR3 comprises 12 residues. Trimming took off 5 bases at V and 5 bases at J, with 9 bases between the two ends. CDR3 DNA: TGTGCCAGCAGTCAGACAGCGTATGGCTACACCTTC. The encoded protein is CASSQTAYGYTF.

The chain couples TRBV30 to TRBJ1-5; TRBD1 aligns across 10 bases. The junction had 2 bases not matched to a gene; V was cut back by 5 bases and J by 1 base. Germline values: CDR1 GTSNPN, CDR2 SVGIG (reference sequence). This CDR3 spans 14 amino acids. The chain's CDR3 is CAWGGQGSNQPQHF. DNA of the CDR3: TGTGCCTGGGGGGGACAGGGGAGCAATCAGCCCCAGCATTTT.

This chain uses TRBV3-1 (or the pseudogene TRBV3-2) with TRBJ2-7; D is undetermined. CDR3 length equals 12 residues. V was trimmed by 0 bases and J by 9 bases, leaving 9 bases between them. The V gene's germline CDR1 is LGHDT and CDR2 YNNKEL (reference sequence). The CDR3 loop reads CASSQEWTGQYF. The CDR3 nucleotides are TGTGCCAGCAGCCAAGAGTGGACGGGGCAGTACTTC.

This clone has a single count. The J gene is TRBJ1-5, the V gene TRBV2; no reliable D call. CDR1 and CDR2 (germline): SNHLY, FYNNEI. V was cut by 3 bases and J by 5 bases, with 5 bases left in between. The CDR3 sequence is 12 residues long. CDR3 in amino acids: CASSDAYQPQHF. The CDR3 region has the DNA TGTGCCAGCAGTGACGCGTATCAGCCCCAGCATTTT.

The rearrangement links TRBV7-9 to TRBJ1-2, with a possible D match to TRBD1 (6 bases). V lost 1 base and J 7 bases, leaving 16 bases between the germline ends. This CDR3 contains 15 residues. Per the germline V gene, CDR1 is SEHNR and CDR2 is FQNEAQ (reference sequence). The CDR3 is CASSLGGQSSSGYTF. The CDR3 region has the DNA TGTGCCAGCAGCTTAGGCGGACAGTCGTCGAGTGGCTACACCTTC.

The chain is built from TRBV11-2 and TRBJ1-5, with TRBD1 matching 10 bases. CDR1 and CDR2 from the germline V gene are SGHAT and FQNNGV. The V and J ends lost 5 bases and 6 bases, in that order; junction bases with no gene match: 4. CDR3 size: 14 residues. The chain's CDR3 is CASSPGQGSQPQHF. The CDR3, as DNA: TGTGCCAGCAGCCCGGGACAGGGGAGTCAGCCCCAGCATTTT.

The chain uses TRBV7-8 and TRBJ1-1; 8 bases match TRBD1. Germline CDR1 reads SGHVS; CDR2 reads FQNEAQ. The CDR3 has 14 residues. The V and J ends lost 4 bases and 6 bases, in that order; junction bases with no gene match: 7. The CDR3: CASSWQGAIAEAFF. The CDR3 bases are TGTGCCAGCAGCTGGCAGGGGGCGATCGCTGAAGCTTTCTTT. The variable domain in full, with the rest retrieved from reference TRBV7-8 and TRBJ1-1, is GAGVSQSPRYKVAKRGQDVALRCDPISGHVSLFWYQQALGQGPEFLTYFQNEAQLDKSGLPSDRFFAERPEGSVSTLKIQRTQQEDSAVYLCASSWQGAIAEAFFGQGTRLTVV.